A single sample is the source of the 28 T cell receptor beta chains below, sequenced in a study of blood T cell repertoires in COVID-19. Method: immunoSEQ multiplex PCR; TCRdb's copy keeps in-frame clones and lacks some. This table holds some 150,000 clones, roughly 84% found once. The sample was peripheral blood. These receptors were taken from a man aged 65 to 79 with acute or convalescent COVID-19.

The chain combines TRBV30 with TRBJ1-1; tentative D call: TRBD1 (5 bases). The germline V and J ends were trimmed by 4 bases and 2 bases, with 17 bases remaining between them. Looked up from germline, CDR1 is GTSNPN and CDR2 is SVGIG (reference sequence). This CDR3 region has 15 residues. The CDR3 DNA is TGTGCCTGGACCCCCGTTACAGGATTTAACACTGAAGCTTTCTTT. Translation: CAWTPVTGFNTEAFF. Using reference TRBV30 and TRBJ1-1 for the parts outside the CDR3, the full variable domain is SQTIHQWPATLVQPVGSPLSLECTVEGTSNPNLYWYRQAAGRGLQLLFYSVGIGQISSEVPQNLSASRPQDRQFILSSKKLLLSDSGFYLCAWTPVTGFNTEAFFGQGTRLTVV.

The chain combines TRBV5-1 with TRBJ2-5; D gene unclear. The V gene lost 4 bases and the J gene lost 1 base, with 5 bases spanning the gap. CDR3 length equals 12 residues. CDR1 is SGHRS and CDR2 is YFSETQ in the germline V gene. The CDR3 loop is CASSPSQETQYF. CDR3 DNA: TGCGCCAGCAGCCCCTCCCAAGAGACCCAGTACTTC.

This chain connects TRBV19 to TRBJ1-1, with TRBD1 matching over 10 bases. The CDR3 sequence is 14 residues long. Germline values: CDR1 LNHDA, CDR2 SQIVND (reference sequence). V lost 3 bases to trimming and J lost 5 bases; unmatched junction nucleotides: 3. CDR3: CASSIRTGGTEAFF. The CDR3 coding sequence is TGTGCCAGTAGTATCCGGACAGGGGGGACTGAAGCTTTCTTT.

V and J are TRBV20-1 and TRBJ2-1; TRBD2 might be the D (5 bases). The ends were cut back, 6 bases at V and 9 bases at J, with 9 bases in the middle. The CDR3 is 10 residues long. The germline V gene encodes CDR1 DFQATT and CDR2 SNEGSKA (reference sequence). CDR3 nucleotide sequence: TGCAGTGCCGCTCTAGCTGAGCAGTTCTTC. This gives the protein CSAALAEQFF.

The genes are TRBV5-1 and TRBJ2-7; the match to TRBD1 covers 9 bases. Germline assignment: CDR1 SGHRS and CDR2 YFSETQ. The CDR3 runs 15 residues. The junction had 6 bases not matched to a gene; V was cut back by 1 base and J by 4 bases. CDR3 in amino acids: CASSLTSGTGYEQYF. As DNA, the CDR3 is TGCGCCAGCAGCTTGACCTCCGGGACAGGGTACGAGCAGTACTTC.

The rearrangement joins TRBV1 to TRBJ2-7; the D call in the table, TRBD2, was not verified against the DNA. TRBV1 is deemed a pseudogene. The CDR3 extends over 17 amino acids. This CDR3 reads CTSSQESTLAGEYEQYF. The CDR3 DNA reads TGCACCAGCAGCCAAGAATCGACCCTAGCGGGAGAGTACGAGCAGTACTTC.

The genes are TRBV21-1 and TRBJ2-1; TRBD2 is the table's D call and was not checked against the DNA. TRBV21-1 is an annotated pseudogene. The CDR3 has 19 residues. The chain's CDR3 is CARYQGRLAGEPSYNEQFF. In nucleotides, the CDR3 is TGTGCCAGGTACCAGGGGCGACTAGCGGGAGAACCCTCCTACAATGAGCAGTTCTTC.

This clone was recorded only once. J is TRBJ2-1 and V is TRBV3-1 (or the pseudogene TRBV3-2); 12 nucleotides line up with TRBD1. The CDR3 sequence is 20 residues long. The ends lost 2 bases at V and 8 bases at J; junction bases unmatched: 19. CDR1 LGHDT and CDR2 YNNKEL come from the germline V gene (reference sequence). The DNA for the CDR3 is TGTGCCAGCAGCCAACTTAATACCGGGACAGGGGGCCAACAACGGGATGAGCAGTTCTTC. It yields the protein CASSQLNTGTGGQQRDEQFF.

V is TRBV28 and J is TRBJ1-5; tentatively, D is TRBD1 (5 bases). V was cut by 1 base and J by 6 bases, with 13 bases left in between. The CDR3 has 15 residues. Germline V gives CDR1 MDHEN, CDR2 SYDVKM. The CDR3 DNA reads TGTGCCAGCAGTTTATTGGGGGGTGAAGGTCAGCCCCAGCATTTT. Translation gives CASSLLGGEGQPQHF.

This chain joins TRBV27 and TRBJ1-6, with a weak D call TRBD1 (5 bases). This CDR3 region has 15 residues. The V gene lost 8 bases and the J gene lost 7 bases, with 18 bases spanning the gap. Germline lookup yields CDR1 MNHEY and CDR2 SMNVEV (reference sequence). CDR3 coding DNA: TGTGCCAGCCGTTCCAGACAGTCGCTGAATTCACCCCTCCACTTT. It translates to CASRSRQSLNSPLHF.

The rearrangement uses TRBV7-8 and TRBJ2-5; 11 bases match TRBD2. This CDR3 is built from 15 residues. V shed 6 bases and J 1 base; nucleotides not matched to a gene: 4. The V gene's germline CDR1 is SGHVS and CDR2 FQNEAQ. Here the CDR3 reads CASRPSGGSQETQYF. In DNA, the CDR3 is TGTGCCAGCAGACCTAGCGGGGGGTCCCAAGAGACCCAGTACTTC.

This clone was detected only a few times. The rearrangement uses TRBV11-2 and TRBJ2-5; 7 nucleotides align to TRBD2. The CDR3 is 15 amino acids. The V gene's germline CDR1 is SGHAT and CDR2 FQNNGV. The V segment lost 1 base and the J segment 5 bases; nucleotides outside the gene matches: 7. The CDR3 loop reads CASSLGQAGVETQYF. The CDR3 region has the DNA TGTGCCAGCAGCTTAGGGCAGGCGGGGGTTGAGACCCAGTACTTC.

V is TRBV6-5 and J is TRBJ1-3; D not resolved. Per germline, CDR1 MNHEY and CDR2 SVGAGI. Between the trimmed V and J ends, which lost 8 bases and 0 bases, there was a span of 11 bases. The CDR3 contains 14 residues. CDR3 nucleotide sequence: TGTGCCAGCTGTCGACTGGACTCTGGAAACACCATATATTTT. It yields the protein CASCRLDSGNTIYF.

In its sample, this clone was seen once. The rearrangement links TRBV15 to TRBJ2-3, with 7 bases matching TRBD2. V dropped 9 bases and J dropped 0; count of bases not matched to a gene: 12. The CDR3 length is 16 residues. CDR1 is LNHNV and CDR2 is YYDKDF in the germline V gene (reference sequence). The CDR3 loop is CATKVLVGGSTDTQYF. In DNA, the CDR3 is TGTGCCACGAAGGTTTTGGTGGGGGGGAGCACAGATACGCAGTATTTT. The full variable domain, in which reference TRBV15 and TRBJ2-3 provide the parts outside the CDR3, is DAMVIQNPRYQVTQFGKPVTLSCSQTLNHNVMYWYQQKSSQAPKLLFHYYDKDFNNEADTPDNFQSRRPNTSFCFLDIRSPGLGDTAMYLCATKVLVGGSTDTQYFGPGTRLTVL.

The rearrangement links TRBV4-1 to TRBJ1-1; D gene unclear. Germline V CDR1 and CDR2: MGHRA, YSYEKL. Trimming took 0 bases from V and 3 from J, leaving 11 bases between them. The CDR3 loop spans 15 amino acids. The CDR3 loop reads CASSQDPARYTEAFF. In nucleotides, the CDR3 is TGCGCCAGCAGCCAAGACCCGGCGAGGTACACTGAAGCTTTCTTT.

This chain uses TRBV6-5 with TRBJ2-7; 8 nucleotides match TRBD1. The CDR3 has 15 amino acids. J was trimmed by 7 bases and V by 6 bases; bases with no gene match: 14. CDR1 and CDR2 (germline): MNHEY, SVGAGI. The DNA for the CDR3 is TGTGCCAGCAGGCTCCTCTCGGACAGGGTGCGGGAGCAGTACTTC. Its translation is CASRLLSDRVREQYF.

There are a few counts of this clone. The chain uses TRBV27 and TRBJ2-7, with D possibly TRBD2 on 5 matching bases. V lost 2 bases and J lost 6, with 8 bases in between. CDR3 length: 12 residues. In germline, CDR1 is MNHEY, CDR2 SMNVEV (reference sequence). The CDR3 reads CASSLGSGEQYF. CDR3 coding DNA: TGTGCCAGCAGTTTAGGCAGCGGCGAGCAGTACTTC.

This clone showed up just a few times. The CDR3 nucleotides read TGTGCCAGTAGTATGGGACTAGCCCTTGGAGCCAAAAACATTCAGTACTTC. It yields the protein CASSMGLALGAKNIQYF. The chain is built from TRBV19 and TRBJ2-4, with 9 bases aligning to TRBD2. Germline V gene sequence: CDR1 LNHDA, CDR2 SQIVND (reference sequence). This CDR3 contains 17 residues. The trim removed 3 bases at V and 0 bases at J, leaving 6 bases unmatched.

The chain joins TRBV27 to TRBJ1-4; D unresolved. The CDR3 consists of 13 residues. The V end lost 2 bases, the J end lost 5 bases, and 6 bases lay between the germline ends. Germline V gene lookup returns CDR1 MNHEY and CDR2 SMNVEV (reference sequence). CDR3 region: CASSLERNEKLFF. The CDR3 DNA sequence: TGTGCCAGCAGTTTAGAGCGGAATGAAAAACTGTTTTTT.

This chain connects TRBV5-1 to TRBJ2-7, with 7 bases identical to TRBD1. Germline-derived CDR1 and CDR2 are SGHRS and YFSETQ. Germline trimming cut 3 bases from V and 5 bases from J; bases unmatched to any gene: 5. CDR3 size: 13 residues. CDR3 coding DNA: TGCGCCAGCAGCTCGCCAGGGGGAGACGAGCAGTACTTC. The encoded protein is CASSSPGGDEQYF.

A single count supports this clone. The CDR3 bases are TGTGCCAGCAGCTTAGACCGGACTAGCGGGAGGAAGTCCGATACGCAGTATTTT. Translating gives CASSLDRTSGRKSDTQYF. The chain uses TRBV11-2 and TRBJ2-3; 14 bases align to TRBD2. CDR1 and CDR2 from the germline V gene are SGHAT and FQNNGV. Trimming cost V 0 bases and J 6 bases; bases outside gene matches: 8. This CDR3 spans 18 amino acids.

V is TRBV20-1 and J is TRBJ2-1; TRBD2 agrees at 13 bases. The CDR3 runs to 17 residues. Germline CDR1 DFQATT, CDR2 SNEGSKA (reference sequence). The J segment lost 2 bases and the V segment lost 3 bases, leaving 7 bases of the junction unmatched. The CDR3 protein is CSASSWTSGGTYNEQFF. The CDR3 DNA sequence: TGCAGTGCTAGTTCTTGGACTAGCGGGGGCACCTACAATGAGCAGTTCTTC.

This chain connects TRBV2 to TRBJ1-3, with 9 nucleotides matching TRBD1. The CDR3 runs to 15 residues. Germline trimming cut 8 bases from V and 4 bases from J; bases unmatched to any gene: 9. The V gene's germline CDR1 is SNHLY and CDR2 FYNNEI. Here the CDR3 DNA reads TGTGCCAGCGGACCCCGGACAGGGGACGGAAACACCATATATTTT. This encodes CASGPRTGDGNTIYF.

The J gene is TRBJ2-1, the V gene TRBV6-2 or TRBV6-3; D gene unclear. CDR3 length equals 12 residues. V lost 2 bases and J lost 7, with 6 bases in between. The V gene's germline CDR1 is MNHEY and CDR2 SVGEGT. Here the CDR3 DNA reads TGTGCCAGCAGTTACCTAGAGAATGAGCAGTTCTTC. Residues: CASSYLENEQFF.

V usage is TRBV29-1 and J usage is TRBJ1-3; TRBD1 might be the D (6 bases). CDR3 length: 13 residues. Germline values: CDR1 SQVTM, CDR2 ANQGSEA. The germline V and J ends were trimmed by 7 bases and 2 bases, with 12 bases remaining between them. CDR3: CSAQGSTGNTIYF. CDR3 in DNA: TGCAGCGCTCAGGGGTCGACTGGAAACACCATATATTTT. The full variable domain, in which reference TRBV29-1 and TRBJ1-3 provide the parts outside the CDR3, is SAVISQKPSRDICQRGTSLTIQCQVDSQVTMMFWYRQQPGQSLTLIATANQGSEATYESGFVIDKFPISRPNLTFSTLTVSNMSPEDSSIYLCSAQGSTGNTIYFGEGSWLTVV.

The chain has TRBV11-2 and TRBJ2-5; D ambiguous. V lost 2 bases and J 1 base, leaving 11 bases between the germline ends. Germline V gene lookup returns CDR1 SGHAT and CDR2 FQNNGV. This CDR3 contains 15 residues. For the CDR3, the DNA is TGTGCCAGCAGCTTAAGCCGACTGGGCCAAGAGACCCAGTACTTC. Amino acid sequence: CASSLSRLGQETQYF.

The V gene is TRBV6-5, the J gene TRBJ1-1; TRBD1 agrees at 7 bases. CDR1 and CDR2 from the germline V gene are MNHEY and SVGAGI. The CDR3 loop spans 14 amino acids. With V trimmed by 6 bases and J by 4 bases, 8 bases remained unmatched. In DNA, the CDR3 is TGTGCCAGCAGCGTGACAGGGATTAGCACTGAAGCTTTCTTT. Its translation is CASSVTGISTEAFF.

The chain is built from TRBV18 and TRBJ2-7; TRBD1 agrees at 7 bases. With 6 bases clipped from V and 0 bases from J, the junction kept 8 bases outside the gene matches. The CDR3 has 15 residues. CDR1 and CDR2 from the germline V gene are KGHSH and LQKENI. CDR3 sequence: CASSPDRESSYEQYF. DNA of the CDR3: TGTGCCAGCTCGCCCGACAGGGAGAGCTCCTACGAGCAGTACTTC.